Below, 8 T cell receptor beta chains from the same sample are listed, as sequenced in a study of control samples from healthy donors and cancer patients. Produced via immunoSEQ multiplex PCR; TCRdb's table is partial and in-frame only. The profile shows 260,000 or so clones, roughly four fifths of them singletons. The sequencing sample was made of PBMCs. These receptors all come from an older woman with lung cancer.

This chain uses TRBV5-1 with TRBJ1-3; D remains unclear. Trimming removed 7 bases at V and 3 bases at J, with 17 bases between. The CDR3 totals 15 residues. From germline, CDR1 is SGHRS and CDR2 YFSETQ. The chain's CDR3 is CASREAPISGNTIYF. The CDR3, as DNA: TGCGCCAGCCGGGAGGCCCCGATCAGTGGAAACACCATATATTTT.

This clone was seen a few times. The chain employs TRBV6-5 and TRBJ2-7, with TRBD2 matching over 9 bases. The ends lost 5 bases at V and 0 bases at J; junction bases unmatched: 2. Germline CDR1 reads MNHEY; CDR2 reads SVGAGI. CDR3 length: 14 residues. The CDR3 coding sequence is TGTGCCAGCAGTCTAGCGGGGAGCTCCTACGAGCAGTACTTC. Translated: CASSLAGSSYEQYF.

In this sample, this clone turned up once. The rearrangement uses TRBV19 and TRBJ1-4; unclear D gene. This CDR3 has 16 amino acids. Trimming removed 3 bases from V and 8 bases from J, with 19 bases in between. Per germline, CDR1 LNHDA and CDR2 SQIVND (reference sequence). CDR3 nucleotide sequence: TGTGCCAGTAGTATGCTATTGGGCAGCCAGGAAGAAAAACTGTTTTTT. It codes for CASSMLLGSQEEKLFF.

V and J are TRBV2 and TRBJ2-3; unclear D gene. The V end lost 10 bases, the J end lost 0 bases, and 5 bases lay between the germline ends. CDR1 and CDR2 from the germline V gene are SNHLY and FYNNEI. The CDR3 contains 11 residues. DNA of the CDR3: TGTGCCATCGCGAGCACAGATACGCAGTATTTT. As protein: CAIASTDTQYF.

The J gene is TRBJ2-7, the V gene TRBV6-6, with D possibly being TRBD1 or TRBD2 (7 bases each). V lost 6 bases to trimming and J lost 4 bases, with 22 bases between them. The CDR3 covers 16 residues. Germline V gene lookup returns CDR1 MNHNY and CDR2 SVGAGI (reference sequence). CDR3 in DNA: TGTGCCAGCAGGGAACGGGACAGCGGGATCCAATACGAGCAGTACTTC. Its protein product is CASRERDSGIQYEQYF.

The chain is built from TRBV11-3 and TRBJ2-1; 11 nucleotides match TRBD2. The V segment lost 5 bases and the J segment 9 bases; nucleotides outside the gene matches: 6. Germline loops: CDR1 SGHNT, CDR2 YENEEA. This CDR3 is 14 amino acids long. DNA of the CDR3: TGTGCCAGCAGCAATAGCGGGGGGGCGGGTGAGCAGTTCTTC. Its protein is CASSNSGGAGEQFF.

This clone appeared a few times. The V call is TRBV7-2, the J call TRBJ2-3, with TRBD2 matching 8 bases. The V gene's germline CDR1 is SGHTA and CDR2 FQGNSA. The J segment lost 2 bases and the V segment lost 3 bases, leaving 4 bases of the junction unmatched. The CDR3 is 15 amino acids. CDR3 in DNA: TGTGCCAGCAGCTTCCGGACTAGCCCCACAGATACGCAGTATTTT. As protein: CASSFRTSPTDTQYF.

About this clone: The same CDR3 arises from other DNA sequences in this sample as well. CDR3 DNA sequence: TGCGCCAGCAGCTTGATCGAACAGGGGGGAACCGGGGAGCTGTTTTTT. This codes for CASSLIEQGGTGELFF. This rearrangement joins TRBV5-1 to TRBJ2-2; TRBD1 aligns across 8 bases. Unmatched junction bases numbered 7, after V lost 1 base and J lost 5 bases. The germline V gene has CDR1 SGHRS and CDR2 YFSETQ. This CDR3 has 16 residues.